This TCR beta chain is drawn from a study of control samples from healthy donors and cancer patients. Profiling relied on immunoSEQ multiplex PCR, and the TCRdb table lists in-frame clones only, not all of them. The sample yields some 100,000 clones, 80% to 95% seen once. Germline assignment: CDR1 SGDLS and CDR2 YYNGEE. The J segment lost 1 base and the V segment lost 3 bases, leaving 6 bases of the junction unmatched. The CDR3 length is 15 residues. This chain links TRBV9 with TRBJ1-1, with 7 bases that match TRBD1. The sample comprised blood. The receptor was isolated from a human donor in good health. The donor label of this sample is uncertain. The CDR3, as DNA: TGTGCCAGCAGCGCCTCGGGACAGACGAACACTGAAGCTTTCTTT. This codes for CASSASGQTNTEAFF.